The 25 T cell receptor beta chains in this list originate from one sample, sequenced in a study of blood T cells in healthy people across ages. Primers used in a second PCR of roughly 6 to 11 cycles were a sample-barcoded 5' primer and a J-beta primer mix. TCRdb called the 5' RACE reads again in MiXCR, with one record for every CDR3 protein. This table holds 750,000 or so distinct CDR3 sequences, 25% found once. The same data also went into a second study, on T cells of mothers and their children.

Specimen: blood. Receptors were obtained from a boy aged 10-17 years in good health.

This chain's CDR3 is CASRRLAGETGELFF. The CDR3 DNA reads as TGTGCCAGCAGGAGACTAGCGGGAGAAACCGGGGAGCTGTTTTTT. The J gene is TRBJ2-2, the V gene TRBV11-2; 12 nucleotides match TRBD2. CDR1 and CDR2 from the germline V gene are SGHAT and FQNNGV. The CDR3 has 15 amino acids. The V segment lost 6 bases and the J segment 5 bases; nucleotides outside the gene matches: 4.

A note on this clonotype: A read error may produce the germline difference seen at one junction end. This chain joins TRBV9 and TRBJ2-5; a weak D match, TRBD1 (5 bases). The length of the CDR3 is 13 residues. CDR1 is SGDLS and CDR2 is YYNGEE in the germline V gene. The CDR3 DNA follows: TGTGCCAGCAGCGTGACAGCACAAGACACCCAGTACTTC. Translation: CASSVTAQDTQYF.

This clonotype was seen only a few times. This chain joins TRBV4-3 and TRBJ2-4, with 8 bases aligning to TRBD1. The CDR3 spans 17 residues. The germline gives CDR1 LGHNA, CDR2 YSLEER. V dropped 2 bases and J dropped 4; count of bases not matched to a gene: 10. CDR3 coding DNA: TGCGCCAGCAGCCAAACGACAGGGGTGCGTGGGAAAAACATTCAGTACTTC. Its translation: CASSQTTGVRGKNIQYF.

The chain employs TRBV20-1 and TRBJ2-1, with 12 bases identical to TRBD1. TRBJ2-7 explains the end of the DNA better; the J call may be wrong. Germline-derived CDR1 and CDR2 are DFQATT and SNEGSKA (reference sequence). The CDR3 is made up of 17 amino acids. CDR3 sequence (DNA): TGCAGTGCTAGAACAATACTAAGGGGACAGGGGGCTTACGAGCAGTACTTC. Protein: CSARTILRGQGAYEQYF.

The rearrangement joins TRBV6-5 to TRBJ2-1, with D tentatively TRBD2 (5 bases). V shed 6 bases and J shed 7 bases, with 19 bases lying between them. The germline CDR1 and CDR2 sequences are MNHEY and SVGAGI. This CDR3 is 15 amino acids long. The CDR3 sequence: CASSSARAGSNEQFF. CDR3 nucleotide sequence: TGTGCCAGCAGCTCGGCGAGGGCAGGAAGTAATGAGCAGTTCTTC.

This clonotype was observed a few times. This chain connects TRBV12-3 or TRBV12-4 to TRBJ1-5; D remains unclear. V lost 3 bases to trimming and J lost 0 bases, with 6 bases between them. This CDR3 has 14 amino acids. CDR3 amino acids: CASSFGVSNQPQHF. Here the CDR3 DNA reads TGTGCCAGCAGTTTCGGGGTTAGCAATCAGCCCCAGCATTTT.

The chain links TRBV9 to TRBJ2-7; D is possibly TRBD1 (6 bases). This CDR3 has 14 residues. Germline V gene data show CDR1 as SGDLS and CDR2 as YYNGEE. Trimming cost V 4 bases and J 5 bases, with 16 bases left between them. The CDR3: CASSPQLGADEQYF. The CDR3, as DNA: TGTGCCAGCAGCCCCCAGTTGGGGGCCGACGAGCAGTACTTC.

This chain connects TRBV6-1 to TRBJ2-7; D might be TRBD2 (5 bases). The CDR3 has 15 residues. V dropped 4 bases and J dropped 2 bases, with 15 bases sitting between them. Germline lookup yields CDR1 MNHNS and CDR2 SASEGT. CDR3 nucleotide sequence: TGTGCCAGCAGTGTCCTCTCGAGCGGAGCCTACGAGCAGTACTTC. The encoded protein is CASSVLSSGAYEQYF.

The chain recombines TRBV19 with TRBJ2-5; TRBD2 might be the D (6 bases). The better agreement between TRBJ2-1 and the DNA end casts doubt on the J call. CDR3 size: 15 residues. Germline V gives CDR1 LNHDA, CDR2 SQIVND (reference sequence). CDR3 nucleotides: TGTGCCAGTAGCCTGCCGGGACTGACGAACAATGAGCAGTTCTTC. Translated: CASSLPGLTNNEQFF.

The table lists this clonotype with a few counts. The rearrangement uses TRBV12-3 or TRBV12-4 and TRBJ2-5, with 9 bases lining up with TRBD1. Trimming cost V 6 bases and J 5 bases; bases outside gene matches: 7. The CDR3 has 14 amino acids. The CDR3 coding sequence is TGTGCCAGCAGCCAGAACAGGGGGCAGGAGACCCAGTACTTC. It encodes CASSQNRGQETQYF.

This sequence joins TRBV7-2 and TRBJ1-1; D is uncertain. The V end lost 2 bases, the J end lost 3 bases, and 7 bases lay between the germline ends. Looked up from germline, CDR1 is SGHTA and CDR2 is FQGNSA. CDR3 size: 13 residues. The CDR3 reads CASSLSWDTEAFF. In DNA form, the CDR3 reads TGTGCCAGCAGCTTATCTTGGGACACTGAAGCTTTCTTT.

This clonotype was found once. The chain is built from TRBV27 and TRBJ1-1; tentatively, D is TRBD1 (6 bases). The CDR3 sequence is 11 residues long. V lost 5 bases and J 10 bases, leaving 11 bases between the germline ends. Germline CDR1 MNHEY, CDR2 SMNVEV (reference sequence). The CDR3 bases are TGTGCCAGCAGTGAGGGCAGGGGAGCTTTCTTT. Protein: CASSEGRGAFF.

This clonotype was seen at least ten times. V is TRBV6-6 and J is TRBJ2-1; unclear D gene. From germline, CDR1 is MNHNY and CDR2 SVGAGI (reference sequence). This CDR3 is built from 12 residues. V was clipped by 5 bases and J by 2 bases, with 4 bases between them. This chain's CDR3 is CASSGAYNEQFF. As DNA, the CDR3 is TGTGCCAGCAGTGGCGCCTACAATGAGCAGTTCTTC.

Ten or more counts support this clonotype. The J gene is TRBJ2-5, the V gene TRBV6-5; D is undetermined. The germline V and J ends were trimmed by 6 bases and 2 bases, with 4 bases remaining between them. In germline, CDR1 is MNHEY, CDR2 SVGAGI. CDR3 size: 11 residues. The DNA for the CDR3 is TGTGCCAGCAGGAGGCAAGAGACCCAGTACTTC. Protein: CASRRQETQYF.

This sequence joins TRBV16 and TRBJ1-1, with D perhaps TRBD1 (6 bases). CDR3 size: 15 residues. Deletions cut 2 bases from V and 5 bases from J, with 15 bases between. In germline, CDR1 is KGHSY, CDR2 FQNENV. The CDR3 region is CASSQDRGALTEAFF. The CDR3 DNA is TGTGCCAGCAGCCAAGATCGGGGGGCCCTTACTGAAGCTTTCTTT.

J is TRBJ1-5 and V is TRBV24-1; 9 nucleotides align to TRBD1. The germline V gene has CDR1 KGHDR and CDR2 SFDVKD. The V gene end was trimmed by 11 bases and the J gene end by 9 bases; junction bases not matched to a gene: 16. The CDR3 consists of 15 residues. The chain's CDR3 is CAIPGQGTGRRPQHF. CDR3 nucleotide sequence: TGTGCCATTCCGGGACAGGGCACGGGAAGGAGGCCCCAGCATTTT.

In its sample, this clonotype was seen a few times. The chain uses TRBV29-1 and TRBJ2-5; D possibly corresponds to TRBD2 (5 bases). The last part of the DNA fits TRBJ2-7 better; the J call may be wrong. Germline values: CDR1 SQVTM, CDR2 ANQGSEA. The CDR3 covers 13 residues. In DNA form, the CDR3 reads TGCAGCGTTGAAGGGTGGGGAGCCTACGAGCAGTACTTC. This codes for CSVEGWGAYEQYF.

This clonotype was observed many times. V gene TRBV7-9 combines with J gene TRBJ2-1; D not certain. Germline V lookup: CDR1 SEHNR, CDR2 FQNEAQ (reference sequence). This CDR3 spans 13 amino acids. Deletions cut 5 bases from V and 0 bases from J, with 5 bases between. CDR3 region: CASSPPSYNEQFF. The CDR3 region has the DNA TGTGCCAGCAGCCCCCCCTCCTACAATGAGCAGTTCTTC.

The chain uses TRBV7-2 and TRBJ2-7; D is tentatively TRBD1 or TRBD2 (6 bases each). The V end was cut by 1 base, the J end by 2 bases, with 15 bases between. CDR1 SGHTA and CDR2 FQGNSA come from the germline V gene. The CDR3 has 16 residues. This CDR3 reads CASSLESRGATYEQYF. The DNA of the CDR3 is TGTGCCAGCAGCTTAGAATCGAGGGGGGCAACCTACGAGCAGTACTTC.

The CDR3 reads CASSLRLAGGLSAEETQYF. The CDR3 DNA follows: TGTGCCAGCAGCTTAAGGCTAGCGGGAGGGCTTTCGGCGGAAGAGACCCAGTACTTC. The chain links TRBV11-2 to TRBJ2-5; TRBD2 matches 12 bases. CDR3 length: 19 amino acids. With V trimmed by 2 bases and J by 3 bases, 13 bases remained unmatched. The germline V gene has CDR1 SGHAT and CDR2 FQNNGV.

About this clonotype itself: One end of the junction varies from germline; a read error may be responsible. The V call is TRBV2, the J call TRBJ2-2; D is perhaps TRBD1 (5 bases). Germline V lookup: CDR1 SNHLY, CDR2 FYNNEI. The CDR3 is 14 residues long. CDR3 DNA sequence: TGTGCCAGCAGTGACAGAAAAGGGGCCGGAGAGCTGTTTTTT. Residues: CASSDRKGAGELFF.

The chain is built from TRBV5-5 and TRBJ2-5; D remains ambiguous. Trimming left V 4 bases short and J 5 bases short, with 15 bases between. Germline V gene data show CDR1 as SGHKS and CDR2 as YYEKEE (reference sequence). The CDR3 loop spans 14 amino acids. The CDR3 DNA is TGTGCCAGCAGCCCCCCCCGTTACCCGGAGACCCAGTACTTC. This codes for CASSPPRYPETQYF.

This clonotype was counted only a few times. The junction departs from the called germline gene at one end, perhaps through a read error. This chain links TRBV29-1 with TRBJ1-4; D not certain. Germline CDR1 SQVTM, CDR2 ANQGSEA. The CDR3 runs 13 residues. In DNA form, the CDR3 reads TGCGGCGTTAACGAGGCAACTAATGAAAAACTGTTTTTT. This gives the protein CGVNEATNEKLFF.

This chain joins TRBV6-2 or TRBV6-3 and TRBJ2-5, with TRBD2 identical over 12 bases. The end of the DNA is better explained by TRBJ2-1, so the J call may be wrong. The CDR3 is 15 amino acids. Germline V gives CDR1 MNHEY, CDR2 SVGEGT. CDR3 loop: CASSYEGTSGREQFF. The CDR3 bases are TGTGCCAGCAGTTACGAGGGGACTAGCGGGCGAGAGCAGTTCTTC.

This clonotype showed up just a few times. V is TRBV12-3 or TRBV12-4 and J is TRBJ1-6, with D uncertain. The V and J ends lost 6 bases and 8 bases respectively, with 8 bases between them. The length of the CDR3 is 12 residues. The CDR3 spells CASRHSDSPLHF. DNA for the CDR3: TGTGCCAGCAGACACAGCGATTCACCCCTCCACTTT.